The 7 T cell receptor beta chains below come from one sample, sequenced in a study of human T cells and chemical hapten exposure. TCRdb re-derived calls from the RACE reads in MiXCR, one entry per CDR3 protein. The table has about 120,000 distinct CDR3 sequences, roughly 14% seen once. Time point of the sample: pre-sensitization, week 0. Treatment: therapeutic diphenylcyclopropenone sensitization with weekly scalp DPC. The sequenced sample was whole blood, obtained in connection with sensitization to the hapten diphenylcyclopropenone (DPC). Every receptor here comes from a woman aged 18 to 35 with alopecia areata. Some clones in this sample may be carry-over from other donors' samples.

This clonotype was recorded at least ten times. V is TRBV28 and J is TRBJ1-2; D not certain. CDR3 length equals 13 residues. V lost 8 bases and J 5 bases, leaving 15 bases between the germline ends. The germline V gene has CDR1 MDHEN and CDR2 SYDVKM. The CDR3 region is CASGNRLQYGYTF. The CDR3 DNA sequence: TGTGCCAGCGGCAATAGGCTGCAATATGGCTACACCTTC.

V is TRBV18 and J is TRBJ2-3, with D tentatively TRBD1 (5 bases). This CDR3 has 14 residues. The V and J ends lost 1 base and 2 bases respectively, with 7 bases between them. CDR1 KGHSH and CDR2 LQKENI come from the germline V gene. This CDR3 is CASSPRGHTDTQYF. The CDR3 DNA is TGTGCCAGCTCACCACGGGGCCACACAGATACGCAGTATTTT.

V gene TRBV4-1 combines with J gene TRBJ2-6; D may correspond to TRBD1 or TRBD2 (5 bases each). The germline V and J ends were trimmed by 0 bases and 0 bases, with 18 bases remaining between them. Germline values: CDR1 MGHRA, CDR2 YSYEKL. The CDR3 extends over 20 amino acids. The CDR3 DNA reads TGCGCCAGCAGCCAAGAGGCCCGGGGCCGCGTTGTCTCTGGGGCCAACGTCCTGACTTTC. This translates into CASSQEARGRVVSGANVLTF.

V gene TRBV6-2 or TRBV6-3 combines with J gene TRBJ1-6, with D tentatively TRBD1 (6 bases). This CDR3 is built from 16 residues. Trimming removed 4 bases from V and 6 bases from J, with 16 bases in between. Germline assignment: CDR1 MNHEY and CDR2 SVGEGT. CDR3 loop: CASSFRGRYLNSPLHF. In DNA form, the CDR3 reads TGTGCCAGCAGTTTCAGGGGACGATACCTTAATTCACCCCTCCACTTT.

The V call is TRBV4-3, the J call TRBJ1-1; 8 bases are shared with TRBD1. This CDR3 comprises 15 residues. The junction had 3 bases not matched to a gene; V was cut back by 2 bases and J by 1 base. The germline V gene encodes CDR1 LGHNA and CDR2 YSLEER. The CDR3 bases are TGCGCCAGCAGCCAAAGGGACAGGAAGAACACTGAAGCTTTCTTT. It translates to CASSQRDRKNTEAFF.

This clonotype was seen many times. This chain connects TRBV28 to TRBJ1-3; 10 bases are a match to TRBD1. This CDR3 spans 14 amino acids. Germline CDR1 MDHEN, CDR2 SYDVKM. The ends lost 3 bases at V and 7 bases at J; junction bases unmatched: 3. The CDR3 region is CASSLDRGWNTIYF. As DNA, the CDR3 is TGTGCCAGCAGTTTGGACAGGGGGTGGAACACCATATATTTT.

The chain carries TRBV15 and TRBJ1-2; D unclear. The V end was cut by 1 base, the J end by 8 bases, with 11 bases between. Per the germline V gene, CDR1 is LNHNV and CDR2 is YYDKDF (reference sequence). The CDR3 runs to 13 residues. The CDR3 loop reads CATSRVGFSGYTF. In nucleotides, the CDR3 is TGTGCCACCAGCAGAGTAGGGTTCTCGGGCTACACCTTC.